This T cell receptor beta chain emerged from a study of blood T cells in healthy people across ages. Through a sample-barcoded 5' primer and a J-beta primer mix, a second PCR was run for roughly 6 to 12 cycles. TCRdb re-analysed the 5' RACE reads in MiXCR, keeping a single row per CDR3 protein. The repertoire consists of 700,000 to 850,000 distinct CDR3 sequences, with about 34% occurring once and the leading ten covering over 10%. The clonotype originates from a man aged 18 to 29 in good health. Sequencing was carried out using blood.

This CDR3 reads CASSPSGPQDTQYF. Here the CDR3 DNA reads TGCGCCAGCAGCCCGTCCGGACCCCAGGATACGCAGTATTTT. This chain joins TRBV5-1 and TRBJ2-3; D is undetermined. The CDR3 runs 14 residues. Germline V gives CDR1 SGHRS, CDR2 YFSETQ. Between the trimmed V and J ends, which lost 4 bases and 6 bases, there was a span of 15 bases.